This TCR beta chain is drawn from a study of cytotoxic CD8 clonotypes in ibrutinib-treated CLL. The targeted sequencing depth was 1 in 200,000 to 1 in 1 million T cells. The method was immunoSEQ multiplex PCR; TCRdb's version includes in-frame clones alone and lacks a portion of them. The sample has about 270,000 clones; roughly 76% are singletons. General study results and limits: Stable or contracted on treatment, public clonotypes were also uncommon. At progression, clonality fell back toward baseline after rising at ibrutinib response.

In the case of this clone: No antigen is known for it.

This TCR came from a human donor with chronic lymphocytic leukemia. This sample comprised PBMCs, obtained at disease progression, from a patient treated with ibrutinib.

CDR3 region: CASSLGSWQETQYF. Written as DNA, the CDR3 is TGTGCCAGCAGTCTAGGGAGTTGGCAAGAGACCCAGTACTTC. The V and J genes are TRBV6-5 and TRBJ2-5; weak D call: TRBD2 (5 bases). The V end was cut by 5 bases, the J end by 2 bases, with 12 bases between. This CDR3 region has 14 residues. Germline V gene sequence: CDR1 MNHEY, CDR2 SVGAGI.